The clone carrying this T cell receptor beta chain was seen only a few times. The CDR3 runs 13 residues. The germline V gene encodes CDR1 GTSNPN and CDR2 SVGIG (reference sequence). V dropped 0 bases and J dropped 10 bases, with 12 bases sitting between them. Clones were read by immunoSEQ multiplex PCR, and TCRdb kept only the in-frame ones, dropping some. The sample lists about 500,000 clones, 70% to 80% occurring once. This sample is part of a study of shared clonotypes between healthy human individuals. V is TRBV30 and J is TRBJ1-4; no definite D call. The source material was PBMCs. This clonotype was obtained from a woman aged 40 to 50 in good health. Some clones in this sample may be carry-over from other donors' samples. This chain's CDR3 is CAWSVLNDGKLFF. For the CDR3, the DNA is TGTGCCTGGAGTGTACTAAATGACGGAAAACTGTTTTTT.